The 31 T cell receptor beta chains in this list originate from one sample, sequenced in a study of T cell changes during pregnancy in multiple sclerosis. Sequencing used immunoSEQ multiplex PCR; TCRdb keeps in-frame clones, though not all of them. The sample lists about 79,000 clones, 80% to 95% occurring once. The sequencing here drew on peripheral blood, taken in the second trimester of pregnancy. These receptors came from a female donor in good health, enrolled as a control in a pregnancy study.

This clone was found once. This chain connects TRBV6-5 to TRBJ2-7, with a possible D match to TRBD1 (5 bases). The V and J ends lost 5 bases and 0 bases respectively, with 11 bases between them. The germline CDR1 and CDR2 sequences are MNHEY and SVGAGI. CDR3 length: 14 residues. The CDR3: CASSRTTVSYEQYF. The CDR3 DNA reads TGTGCCAGCAGTCGGACGACAGTCTCCTACGAGCAGTACTTC.

The chain uses TRBV19 and TRBJ2-3, with unresolved D. CDR1 LNHDA and CDR2 SQIVND come from the germline V gene (reference sequence). Trimming removed 4 bases at V and 6 bases at J, with 14 bases between. This CDR3 has 14 residues. The CDR3 bases are TGTGCCAGTAGTAGCACATCCCCTAGGGATACGCAGTATTTT. It encodes CASSSTSPRDTQYF. Supplemented by reference TRBV19 and TRBJ2-3, the full variable domain reads DGGITQSPKYLFRKEGQNVTLSCEQNLNHDAMYWYRQDPGQGLRLIYYSQIVNDFQKGDIAEGYSVSREKKESFPLTVTSAQKNPTAFYLCASSSTSPRDTQYFGPGTRLTVL.

The rearrangement uses TRBV7-9 and TRBJ1-2; 9 bases align to TRBD1. Germline CDR1 and CDR2: SEHNR and FQNEAQ (reference sequence). The CDR3 is 18 amino acids. The J segment lost 2 bases and the V segment lost 0 bases, leaving 10 bases of the junction unmatched. CDR3 residues: CASSLAISAQGANYGYTF. CDR3 nucleotide sequence: TGTGCCAGCAGCTTAGCTATTTCGGCACAGGGGGCAAACTATGGCTACACCTTC.

The chain combines TRBV13 with TRBJ2-5; 8 bases map to TRBD1. The CDR3 has 14 amino acids. CDR1 and CDR2 from the germline V gene are PRHDT and FYEKMQ (reference sequence). V trimming: 3 bases; J trimming: 1 base; junction bases outside the gene matches: 1. The CDR3 DNA follows: TGTGCCAGCAGCTTTGGGACAGGCCAAGAGACCCAGTACTTC. This translates into CASSFGTGQETQYF.

The V gene is TRBV30, the J gene TRBJ2-3; possibly TRBD1 for D (6 bases). This CDR3 has 14 amino acids. From germline, CDR1 is GTSNPN and CDR2 SVGIG (reference sequence). The germline V and J ends were trimmed by 4 bases and 4 bases, with 15 bases remaining between them. CDR3 loop: CAWIDRRRSDTQYF. The CDR3 DNA reads TGTGCCTGGATAGACAGGAGAAGATCAGATACGCAGTATTTT.

CDR3 amino acids: CASRPSGPPTGEQYF. The CDR3 DNA reads TGTGCCAGCAGACCCTCGGGCCCCCCGACGGGGGAGCAGTACTTC. The chain uses TRBV6-5 and TRBJ2-7; D may be TRBD2 (5 bases). This CDR3 region has 15 residues. Trimming removed 6 bases from V and 7 bases from J, with 22 bases in between. Germline V gives CDR1 MNHEY, CDR2 SVGAGI.

The chain uses TRBV9 and TRBJ2-3; D not resolved. V was trimmed by 3 bases and J by 1 base, leaving 9 bases between them. The length of the CDR3 is 14 residues. Germline CDR1 and CDR2: SGDLS and YYNGEE. The CDR3 coding sequence is TGTGCCAGCAGCGCGAGAGGCGGCACAGATACGCAGTATTTT. As protein: CASSARGGTDTQYF.

V gene TRBV4-3 combines with J gene TRBJ1-6; TRBD1 aligns across 8 bases. Germline trimming cut 0 bases from V and 10 bases from J; bases unmatched to any gene: 8. The CDR3 extends over 16 amino acids. The V gene's germline CDR1 is LGHNA and CDR2 YSLEER. The CDR3 loop is CASSQDETGVYSPLHF. CDR3 coding DNA: TGCGCCAGCAGCCAAGATGAGACAGGGGTATACTCACCCCTCCACTTT.

V is TRBV9 and J is TRBJ1-1; D is possibly TRBD1 (6 bases). Germline V gene lookup returns CDR1 SGDLS and CDR2 YYNGEE. Between the trimmed V and J ends, which lost 0 bases and 6 bases, there was a span of 18 bases. The CDR3 runs 16 residues. The CDR3 protein is CASSVAISPQGSEAFF. Written as DNA, the CDR3 is TGTGCCAGCAGCGTAGCCATCTCTCCACAGGGTTCTGAAGCTTTCTTT.

V is TRBV18 and J is TRBJ1-4, with D tentatively TRBD1 (5 bases). This CDR3 is 14 amino acids long. The ends were cut back, 6 bases at V and 3 bases at J, with 11 bases in the middle. The germline gives CDR1 KGHSH, CDR2 LQKENI. The CDR3 region has the DNA TGTGCCAGCTCTTATGACAGAGCTAATGAAAAACTGTTTTTT. This translates into CASSYDRANEKLFF.

This clone was seen more than once but under ten times. The chain recombines TRBV19 with TRBJ1-5; perhaps TRBD1 as D (6 bases). Germline loops: CDR1 LNHDA, CDR2 SQIVND (reference sequence). This CDR3 spans 12 amino acids. V was clipped by 6 bases and J by 5 bases, with 8 bases between them. CDR3 region: CASRQGYQPQHF. The CDR3 DNA is TGTGCCAGTAGACAGGGATATCAGCCCCAGCATTTT. The whole variable domain, filled in from reference TRBV19 and TRBJ1-5, reads DGGITQSPKYLFRKEGQNVTLSCEQNLNHDAMYWYRQDPGQGLRLIYYSQIVNDFQKGDIAEGYSVSREKKESFPLTVTSAQKNPTAFYLCASRQGYQPQHFGDGTRLSIL.

This sequence joins TRBV6-5 and TRBJ1-4, with 7 bases aligning to TRBD1. The V segment lost 5 bases and the J segment 0 bases; nucleotides outside the gene matches: 3. The CDR3 consists of 15 residues. The germline gives CDR1 MNHEY, CDR2 SVGAGI. The CDR3 loop reads CASSTQGATNEKLFF. The CDR3 region has the DNA TGTGCCAGCAGTACTCAGGGGGCAACTAATGAAAAACTGTTTTTT.

This clone appeared a single time. This sequence joins TRBV9 and TRBJ2-2; 8 nucleotides agree with TRBD1. This CDR3 comprises 19 residues. Unmatched junction bases numbered 10, after V lost 0 bases and J lost 0 bases. From germline, CDR1 is SGDLS and CDR2 YYNGEE. CDR3 amino acids: CASSVVTVTGGPNTGELFF. The CDR3 DNA sequence: TGTGCCAGCAGCGTAGTAACGGTAACAGGGGGGCCGAACACCGGGGAGCTGTTTTTT. Together with reference TRBV9 and TRBJ2-2, the CDR3 gives the full variable domain: DSGVTQTPKHLITATGQRVTLRCSPRSGDLSVYWYQQSLDQGLQFLIQYYNGEERAKGNILERFSAQQFPDLHSELNLSSLELGDSALYFCASSVVTVTGGPNTGELFFGEGSRLTVL.

The CDR3 DNA sequence: TGTGCCAGTAGCACCCGACAGGGGAGCACTGAAGCTTTCTTT. Protein product: CASSTRQGSTEAFF. The chain recombines TRBV19 with TRBJ1-1, with 8 bases fitting TRBD1. The length of the CDR3 is 14 residues. V shed 6 bases and J 4 bases; nucleotides not matched to a gene: 7. In germline, CDR1 is LNHDA, CDR2 SQIVND (reference sequence).

The chain combines TRBV5-1 with TRBJ1-5; 9 bases agree with TRBD1. The length of the CDR3 is 17 residues. Per germline, CDR1 SGHRS and CDR2 YFSETQ. J lost 2 bases, V lost 2 bases, and 8 bases had no gene match. The CDR3 sequence: CASSFNPQGAGNQPQHF. As DNA, the CDR3 is TGCGCCAGCAGCTTTAACCCACAGGGGGCAGGCAATCAGCCCCAGCATTTT.

The chain employs TRBV14 and TRBJ1-5; 8 bases fit TRBD1. Germline lookup yields CDR1 SGHDN and CDR2 FVKESK. The CDR3 totals 18 residues. Trimming cost V 5 bases and J 2 bases; bases outside gene matches: 14. The CDR3 DNA sequence: TGTGCCAGCAGCATATACGACAGGGGCGGCCCGGGCAATCAGCCCCAGCATTTT. The encoded protein is CASSIYDRGGPGNQPQHF.

The J gene is TRBJ1-5, the V gene TRBV6-5; D gene uncertain. Germline V CDR1 and CDR2: MNHEY, SVGAGI. The V gene lost 5 bases and the J gene lost 0 bases, with 11 bases spanning the gap. The CDR3 consists of 15 residues. CDR3 nucleotide sequence: TGTGCCAGCAGTCGGAACAGCCATAGCAATCAGCCCCAGCATTTT. Its translation is CASSRNSHSNQPQHF.

The V call is TRBV4-1, the J call TRBJ2-2; D perhaps matches TRBD1 (7 bases). Trimming shortened V by 0 bases and J by 9 bases, and 17 bases separated the two germline ends. The CDR3 covers 16 residues. Germline V lookup: CDR1 MGHRA, CDR2 YSYEKL. CDR3 in DNA: TGCGCCAGCAGCCAAGAATCCAGGGGGGTATTCAGGGAGCTGTTTTTT. This sequence encodes CASSQESRGVFRELFF.

The chain links TRBV7-2 to TRBJ1-2; no definite D call. Germline values: CDR1 SGHTA, CDR2 FQGNSA. This CDR3 has 14 amino acids. V lost 5 bases to trimming and J lost 5 bases, with 15 bases between them. The CDR3 DNA reads as TGTGCCAGCAGCCTTGACCGGGAGAATTATGGCTACACCTTC. Protein sequence: CASSLDRENYGYTF.

The chain couples TRBV11-2 to TRBJ2-3; no clear D gene. The CDR3 has 11 amino acids. Germline values: CDR1 SGHAT, CDR2 FQNNGV. Between the trimmed V and J ends, which lost 5 bases and 4 bases, there was a span of 4 bases. CDR3 sequence: CASSQSDTQYF. CDR3 DNA: TGTGCCAGCAGCCAGTCAGATACGCAGTATTTT.

This clone was found once. The chain couples TRBV6-4 to TRBJ1-2, with 10 bases that match TRBD1. The CDR3 covers 14 residues. The J segment lost 8 bases and the V segment lost 6 bases, leaving 9 bases of the junction unmatched. Per germline, CDR1 MRHNA and CDR2 SNTAGT. CDR3 nucleotide sequence: TGTGCCAGCAGCCGACCGGGACAGGGGTACGGCTACACCTTC. Residues: CASSRPGQGYGYTF.

V usage is TRBV4-3 and J usage is TRBJ1-2; weak D call: TRBD1 (6 bases). Trimming pared 0 bases from V and 4 bases from J, leaving 15 bases between. Germline V gene lookup returns CDR1 LGHNA and CDR2 YSLEER. This CDR3 is built from 16 residues. The CDR3 region has the DNA TGCGCCAGCAGCCAAGAGAGCCCAGGGGACATCTATGGCTACACCTTC. Its translation: CASSQESPGDIYGYTF.

This chain joins TRBV11-2 and TRBJ1-1; D might be TRBD1 (6 bases). V was trimmed by 3 bases and J by 5 bases, leaving 10 bases between them. From germline, CDR1 is SGHAT and CDR2 FQNNGV. There are 13 residues in the CDR3. The CDR3 DNA reads as TGTGCCAGCAGCTTGAGGACAGAAACTGAAGCTTTCTTT. It yields the protein CASSLRTETEAFF.

The chain employs TRBV11-2 and TRBJ1-6; D gene uncertain. CDR1 is SGHAT, CDR2 FQNNGV, per germline. The V end was cut by 2 bases, the J end by 0 bases, with 11 bases between. This CDR3 has 17 amino acids. CDR3 region: CASSLSGVSSYNSPLHF. CDR3 nucleotides: TGTGCCAGCAGCTTATCCGGGGTGAGCTCCTATAATTCACCCCTCCACTTT.

V gene TRBV2 combines with J gene TRBJ1-1; D possibly corresponds to TRBD1 (6 bases). In germline, CDR1 is SNHLY, CDR2 FYNNEI. The CDR3 loop spans 17 amino acids. The germline V and J ends were trimmed by 7 bases and 0 bases, with 21 bases remaining between them. CDR3 sequence (DNA): TGTGCCAGCAATTACGCCAGGGGAGGGCCAATGAACACTGAAGCTTTCTTT. Residues: CASNYARGGPMNTEAFF.

In its sample, this clone was seen once. The chain carries TRBV19 and TRBJ2-7; 9 bases are shared with TRBD1. This CDR3 region has 16 residues. V shed 3 bases and J 0 bases; nucleotides not matched to a gene: 6. The germline V gene has CDR1 LNHDA and CDR2 SQIVND (reference sequence). CDR3 amino acids: CASSMGTGQGSYEQYF. The CDR3 DNA reads as TGTGCCAGTAGTATGGGGACAGGGCAAGGCTCCTACGAGCAGTACTTC.

This clone was recorded only once. This sequence joins TRBV18 and TRBJ2-3; 7 nucleotides line up with TRBD1. V lost 3 bases to trimming and J lost 0 bases; unmatched junction nucleotides: 3. Germline-derived CDR1 and CDR2 are KGHSH and LQKENI. The CDR3 consists of 15 residues. CDR3: CASSPRGISTDTQYF. For the CDR3, the DNA is TGTGCCAGCTCACCCAGGGGGATTAGCACAGATACGCAGTATTTT. Full variable domain (rest looked up from reference TRBV18 and TRBJ2-3): NAGVMQNPRHLVRRRGQEARLRCSPMKGHSHVYWYRQLPEEGLKFMVYLQKENIIDESGMPKERFSAEFPKEGPSILRIQQVVRGDSAAYFCASSPRGISTDTQYFGPGTRLTVL.

This clone has only one observation. The chain has TRBV30 and TRBJ2-7; D ambiguous. Germline CDR1 reads GTSNPN; CDR2 reads SVGIG (reference sequence). This CDR3 has 12 residues. Trimming removed 2 bases from V and 1 base from J, with 6 bases in between. CDR3 loop: CAWSITSYEQYF. DNA for the CDR3: TGTGCCTGGAGTATCACTTCCTACGAGCAGTACTTC.

The chain recombines TRBV19 with TRBJ1-2; 7 bases are a match to TRBD1. CDR3 length equals 13 residues. Germline CDR1 and CDR2: LNHDA and SQIVND (reference sequence). The junction had 11 bases not matched to a gene; V was cut back by 7 bases and J by 9 bases. CDR3: CASKGTEKRSYTF. CDR3 nucleotide sequence: TGTGCCAGTAAGGGGACAGAAAAAAGGAGCTACACCTTC.

The chain has TRBV29-1 and TRBJ2-4, with 7 bases that match TRBD2. Unmatched junction bases numbered 9, after V lost 1 base and J lost 6 bases. The CDR3 has 15 amino acids. From germline, CDR1 is SQVTM and CDR2 ANQGSEA. The CDR3 loop is CSVEVPPGGTNIQYF. Written as DNA, the CDR3 is TGCAGCGTTGAAGTTCCCCCGGGGGGTACAAACATTCAGTACTTC.

This chain connects TRBV18 to TRBJ1-5; D remains unclear. V was clipped by 3 bases and J by 4 bases, with 22 bases between them. Germline V gene data show CDR1 as KGHSH and CDR2 as LQKENI. CDR3 length equals 18 residues. The CDR3: CASSPPPSLVGRNQPQHF. Here the CDR3 DNA reads TGTGCCAGCTCACCGCCCCCTAGTTTGGTAGGGAGGAATCAGCCCCAGCATTTT. The full variable domain, with the rest looked up from reference TRBV18 and TRBJ1-5, is NAGVMQNPRHLVRRRGQEARLRCSPMKGHSHVYWYRQLPEEGLKFMVYLQKENIIDESGMPKERFSAEFPKEGPSILRIQQVVRGDSAAYFCASSPPPSLVGRNQPQHFGDGTRLSIL.